A single sample is the source of the 29 T cell receptor beta chains below, sequenced in a study of shared clonotypes between healthy human individuals. Generated by immunoSEQ multiplex PCR, the TCRdb table keeps only in-frame clones and is missing some. This table holds over 100,000 clones, about 70% found once. The sequenced sample consisted of memory CD8+ T cells sorted from blood. Documented subset: CD45RO+ cells pooled with CCR7-negative TemRA cells. The receptor set was obtained from a woman in her twenties or thirties in good health.

The chain combines TRBV5-6 with TRBJ2-1, with 11 bases aligning to TRBD2. The CDR3 contains 15 residues. Germline-derived CDR1 and CDR2 are SGHDT and YYEEEE. Trimming took 3 bases from V and 8 from J; bases not matched to a gene: 7. CDR3 sequence (DNA): TGTGCCAGCAGCTCCGGACTAGCGGGTAGCTATGAGCAGTTCTTC. Amino acids: CASSSGLAGSYEQFF.

This clone was found many times. The CDR3 loop reads CASTISPASGSGEQYF. The CDR3 nucleotides read TGTGCCAGCACCATCTCCCCCGCTAGCGGGAGTGGCGAGCAGTACTTC. The J gene is TRBJ2-7, the V gene TRBV11-1; 10 bases agree with TRBD2. The CDR3 runs to 16 residues. Germline V CDR1 and CDR2: SGHAT, FQDESV (reference sequence). V shed 7 bases and J 6 bases; nucleotides not matched to a gene: 15.

In its sample, this clone was seen once. The chain links TRBV29-1 to TRBJ2-3, with D hard to call. The germline V and J ends were trimmed by 4 bases and 0 bases, with 14 bases remaining between them. Looked up from germline, CDR1 is SQVTM and CDR2 is ANQGSEA. This CDR3 comprises 15 residues. CDR3: CSVAPHLSSTDTQYF. In DNA form, the CDR3 reads TGCAGCGTTGCCCCCCATTTGTCTAGCACAGATACGCAGTATTTT.

This chain links TRBV6-5 with TRBJ1-4, with no clear D. The CDR3 contains 14 residues. V lost 5 bases and J 7 bases, leaving 14 bases between the germline ends. The germline V gene encodes CDR1 MNHEY and CDR2 SVGAGI. The CDR3 DNA is TGTGCCAGCAGTCGACTTTCAGGCGGTGAAAAACTGTTTTTT. Translation gives CASSRLSGGEKLFF.

The chain recombines TRBV27 with TRBJ2-1, with D hard to call. This CDR3 is built from 17 residues. V dropped 0 bases and J dropped 9 bases, with 21 bases sitting between them. Germline assignment: CDR1 MNHEY and CDR2 SMNVEV (reference sequence). DNA of the CDR3: TGTGCCAGCAGTTTATCGGTAAAAACTACTCGCTGGGCTGAGCAGTTCTTC. Protein product: CASSLSVKTTRWAEQFF.

At least ten counts were recorded for this clone. The same CDR3 is also encoded by other DNA sequences in this sample. V gene TRBV6-1 combines with J gene TRBJ2-3; TRBD2 matches 9 bases. The CDR3 sequence is 15 residues long. J was trimmed by 4 bases and V by 0 bases; bases with no gene match: 2. Germline lookup yields CDR1 MNHNS and CDR2 SASEGT. The CDR3 is CASSEASGSPDTQYF. The DNA for the CDR3 is TGTGCCAGCAGTGAAGCTAGCGGGAGCCCAGATACGCAGTATTTT.

This clone occurred many times. The chain joins TRBV7-9 to TRBJ2-1; 11 positions match TRBD2. The germline CDR1 and CDR2 sequences are SEHNR and FQNEAQ (reference sequence). With V trimmed by 5 bases and J by 1 base, 7 bases remained unmatched. The CDR3 contains 17 residues. The CDR3 sequence: CASSPSRLAGSYNEQFF. The CDR3 region has the DNA TGTGCCAGCAGCCCATCCCGACTAGCGGGATCCTACAATGAGCAGTTCTTC. Full variable domain (rest looked up from reference TRBV7-9 and TRBJ2-1): DTGVSQNPRHKITKRGQNVTFRCDPISEHNRLYWYRQTLGQGPEFLTYFQNEAQLEKSRLLSDRFSAERPKGSFSTLEIQRTEQGDSAMYLCASSPSRLAGSYNEQFFGPGTRLTVL.

This clone has a single count. Here the CDR3 DNA reads TGTGCCAGCAGTTACCTCCAGGAGAACACCGGGGAGCTGTTTTTT. Protein product: CASSYLQENTGELFF. V is TRBV28 and J is TRBJ2-2; no firm D call. CDR3 length: 15 amino acids. V was shortened by 4 bases and J by 1 base, with 10 bases between the two germline ends. Germline V gene lookup returns CDR1 MDHEN and CDR2 SYDVKM.

This chain links TRBV14 with TRBJ1-2; 7 bases agree with TRBD1. This CDR3 is built from 18 residues. Germline V gene data show CDR1 as SGHDN and CDR2 as FVKESK. With 1 base clipped from V and 6 bases from J, the junction kept 17 bases outside the gene matches. CDR3: CASSQGWDRLSQGHGYTF. DNA of the CDR3: TGTGCCAGCAGCCAAGGGTGGGACAGACTTTCCCAAGGTCATGGCTACACCTTC.

Regarding this clone: With only one base between it and a far larger clone, this is likely a read error. The sample contains more than one DNA sequence encoding this CDR3. V gene TRBV4-1 combines with J gene TRBJ2-7; 13 nucleotides agree with TRBD2. From germline, CDR1 is MGHRA and CDR2 YSYEKL. The CDR3 covers 16 residues. The V and J ends lost 1 base and 7 bases, in that order; junction bases with no gene match: 7. CDR3 in amino acids: CASSQVLAGGNYEQYF. The CDR3 DNA reads as TGCGCCAGCAGCCAAGTACTAGCGGGAGGGAACTATGAGCAGTACTTC.

The rearrangement uses TRBV6-5 and TRBJ2-1; D is unclear. Trimming cost V 5 bases and J 0 bases, with 11 bases left between them. Looked up from germline, CDR1 is MNHEY and CDR2 is SVGAGI. The CDR3 is 15 amino acids. The CDR3 here is CASSLGSSSYNEQFF. The DNA of the CDR3 is TGTGCCAGCAGTCTAGGATCAAGCTCCTACAATGAGCAGTTCTTC.

This sequence joins TRBV15 and TRBJ2-5; 12 positions match TRBD1. CDR3 size: 14 residues. V lost 8 bases and J lost 4; bases outside the gene matches: 5. Per germline, CDR1 LNHNV and CDR2 YYDKDF (reference sequence). CDR3 amino acids: CATGRDRGLETQYF. DNA for the CDR3: TGTGCCACCGGACGGGACAGGGGGCTAGAGACCCAGTACTTC.

This chain joins TRBV21-1 and TRBJ2-1; the DNA was not used to check the table's D call, TRBD1. TRBV21-1 is a recognized pseudogene. The CDR3 is 17 amino acids. The CDR3 protein is CASRLPGVRADVNEQFF. CDR3 nucleotide sequence: TGTGCCAGCAGGCTCCCAGGGGTACGGGCCGACGTCAATGAGCAGTTCTTC.

The table lists this clone with a few counts. The chain recombines TRBV4-2 with TRBJ2-2, with D perhaps being TRBD1 or TRBD2 (5 bases each). The CDR3 spans 16 residues. V was pared by 1 base and J by 5 bases, with 14 bases between. Germline V gene sequence: CDR1 LGHNA, CDR2 YNFKEQ. CDR3 nucleotides: TGTGCCAGCAGCCAAGTGGTCGGGAAGGGGACCGGGGAGCTGTTTTTT. It codes for CASSQVVGKGTGELFF.

The CDR3 reads CASSATRPCYEQYF. The CDR3 coding sequence is TGTGCCAGCAGCGCCACTAGGCCCTGTTACGAGCAGTACTTC. The V and J genes are TRBV21-1 and TRBJ2-7; the table calls TRBD2, which could not be checked here. TRBV21-1 is marked as a pseudogene. The length of the CDR3 is 14 residues.

A single count supports this clone. The chain links TRBV5-1 to TRBJ2-7; D uncertain. V lost 0 bases and J 4 bases, leaving 2 bases between the germline ends. The CDR3 covers 11 residues. Germline lookup yields CDR1 SGHRS and CDR2 YFSETQ. The CDR3 region has the DNA TGCGCCAGCAGCTTGGGGTACGAGCAGTACTTC. Protein sequence: CASSLGYEQYF.

V gene TRBV5-1 combines with J gene TRBJ1-2; D gene unclear. The CDR3 sequence is 12 residues long. Deletions cut 4 bases from V and 6 bases from J, with 10 bases between. Germline loops: CDR1 SGHRS, CDR2 YFSETQ. CDR3 bases: TGCGCCAGCAGCCTGGGAACTGATGGCTACACCTTC. Its translation: CASSLGTDGYTF.

The V and J genes are TRBV6-1 and TRBJ1-5, with TRBD1 as a possible D gene (5 bases). V was clipped by 0 bases and J by 2 bases, with 14 bases between them. This CDR3 spans 17 amino acids. Germline CDR1 MNHNS, CDR2 SASEGT. As DNA, the CDR3 is TGTGCCAGCAGTGAAGCGGACACCTTTGAGGGCAATCAGCCCCAGCATTTT. The encoded protein is CASSEADTFEGNQPQHF.

This clone was observed once. The chain carries TRBV5-4 and TRBJ1-2, with TRBD1 identical over 7 bases. The CDR3 is 14 amino acids. J was trimmed by 4 bases and V by 0 bases; bases with no gene match: 3. Germline V lookup: CDR1 SGHNT, CDR2 YYREEE (reference sequence). CDR3 sequence (DNA): TGTGCCAGCAGCTTGGAGACAGGGCCCTATGGCTACACCTTC. It is translated as CASSLETGPYGYTF.

The chain carries TRBV5-1 and TRBJ2-3; no reliable D call. This CDR3 spans 14 amino acids. Trimming shortened V by 4 bases and J by 1 base, and 10 bases separated the two germline ends. Germline values: CDR1 SGHRS, CDR2 YFSETQ. CDR3 sequence: CASSQFQGTDTQYF. The CDR3 coding sequence is TGCGCCAGCAGCCAATTCCAGGGCACAGATACGCAGTATTTT.

The J gene is TRBJ1-1, the V gene TRBV6-5; D remains ambiguous. The CDR3 is 15 residues long. Trimming cost V 2 bases and J 8 bases, with 18 bases left between them. CDR1 and CDR2 from the germline V gene are MNHEY and SVGAGI. The CDR3 sequence is CASSYHIGPAREAFF. CDR3 coding DNA: TGTGCCAGCAGTTACCATATCGGACCCGCCCGGGAAGCTTTCTTT.

This chain connects TRBV28 to TRBJ1-3; a weak D match, TRBD1 (5 bases). Germline V lookup: CDR1 MDHEN, CDR2 SYDVKM. The CDR3 spans 16 residues. Trimming removed 10 bases at V and 0 bases at J, with 19 bases between. The CDR3: CATEPRQSASGNTIYF. CDR3 DNA sequence: TGTGCCACCGAGCCCCGACAGTCCGCCTCTGGAAACACCATATATTTT.

This sequence joins TRBV5-1 and TRBJ2-5; D unresolved. CDR1 is SGHRS and CDR2 is YFSETQ in the germline V gene. V gave up 0 bases and J gave up 2 bases, with 11 bases separating them. The length of the CDR3 is 15 residues. The CDR3 is CASSLVGQVQETQYF. The CDR3, as DNA: TGCGCCAGCAGCTTGGTCGGTCAGGTACAAGAGACCCAGTACTTC. The full variable domain, with the rest looked up from reference TRBV5-1 and TRBJ2-5, is KAGVTQTPRYLIKTRGQQVTLSCSPISGHRSVSWYQQTPGQGLQFLFEYFSETQRNKGNFPGRFSGRQFSNSRSEMNVSTLELGDSALYLCASSLVGQVQETQYFGPGTRLLVL.

This clone was recorded once. The CDR3 DNA is TGCGCCAGCAGCTTGCTGGACAATGAGCAGTTCTTC. Translation gives CASSLLDNEQFF. The chain joins TRBV5-1 to TRBJ2-1, with no clear D. The CDR3 length is 12 residues. The V and J ends lost 1 base and 5 bases respectively, with 4 bases between them. Germline-derived CDR1 and CDR2 are SGHRS and YFSETQ.

There are a few counts of this clone. The genes are TRBV6-4 and TRBJ2-3; D possibly corresponds to TRBD2 (5 bases). The CDR3 spans 14 residues. V was pared by 2 bases and J by 4 bases, with 10 bases between. CDR1 and CDR2 from the germline V gene are MRHNA and SNTAGT. The CDR3 DNA sequence: TGTGCCAGCAGTGACGATAGCGATGCAGATACGCAGTATTTT. Its translation is CASSDDSDADTQYF.

The V gene is TRBV5-1, the J gene TRBJ2-1; no reliable D call. V lost 4 bases, J lost 0 bases, and 11 bases lay in between. The CDR3 extends over 15 amino acids. The V gene's germline CDR1 is SGHRS and CDR2 YFSETQ. The CDR3 reads CASSQDASSYNEQFF. The CDR3 bases are TGCGCCAGCAGCCAGGACGCGAGCTCCTACAATGAGCAGTTCTTC.

This clone was counted a few times. This chain's CDR3 is CASSGRDPNTEAFF. DNA for the CDR3: TGTGCCAGTTCGGGCAGGGACCCGAACACTGAAGCTTTCTTT. The chain carries TRBV25-1 and TRBJ1-1, with a tentative D call TRBD1 (5 bases). The CDR3 loop spans 14 amino acids. The germline V gene encodes CDR1 MGHDK and CDR2 SYGVNS. Trimming pared 9 bases from V and 1 base from J, leaving 15 bases between.

As concerns this clone: The sample carries other DNA sequences with the same CDR3. The chain combines TRBV30 with TRBJ2-7; 7 positions agree with TRBD2. Germline V lookup: CDR1 GTSNPN, CDR2 SVGIG (reference sequence). V was pared by 5 bases and J by 2 bases, with 9 bases of the junction left unmatched. The CDR3 sequence is 14 residues long. The CDR3 here is CAWGEGRATYEQYF. The CDR3 DNA follows: TGTGCCTGGGGGGAGGGGCGGGCCACCTACGAGCAGTACTTC.

J is TRBJ2-1 and V is TRBV18, with 7 bases matching TRBD2. Trimming removed 3 bases from V and 7 bases from J; junction bases left unmatched: 12. CDR3 size: 16 residues. Germline values: CDR1 KGHSH, CDR2 LQKENI. In DNA form, the CDR3 reads TGTGCCAGCTCACCGGTTGGGAGGGAGTATTGGAATGAGCAGTTCTTC. Translated: CASSPVGREYWNEQFF.